Each of the 18 T cell receptor beta chains below was sequenced from the same sample in a study of blood T cell repertoires in COVID-19. Sequencing used immunoSEQ multiplex PCR; TCRdb keeps in-frame clones, though not all of them. The table records a few hundred thousand clones, almost 85% of them present only once. Sequencing used peripheral blood. Receptors were obtained from a woman aged 65 to 85 with COVID-19, enrolled during active disease.

V gene TRBV7-9 combines with J gene TRBJ1-1; tentative D call: TRBD1 (5 bases). Germline V CDR1 and CDR2: SEHNR, FQNEAQ (reference sequence). This CDR3 is 15 amino acids long. V was shortened by 5 bases and J by 3 bases, with 16 bases between the two germline ends. The CDR3 DNA sequence: TGTGCCAGCAGCAGTTCCGGGGGAGGACACACTGAAGCTTTCTTT. Translated, it gives CASSSSGGGHTEAFF.

This sequence joins TRBV24-1 and TRBJ2-3, with a weak D call TRBD2 (5 bases). Trimming cost V 0 bases and J 3 bases, with 12 bases left between them. Germline V gene data show CDR1 as KGHDR and CDR2 as SFDVKD. This CDR3 contains 16 residues. CDR3 sequence (DNA): TGTGCCACCAGTGATTTGGAGGGCGCGAGGACAGATACGCAGTATTTT. It translates to CATSDLEGARTDTQYF.

This chain uses TRBV4-3 with TRBJ2-2; 8 nucleotides match TRBD1. Germline V gene lookup returns CDR1 LGHNA and CDR2 YSLEER. The CDR3 runs 18 residues. Losses at the gene ends were 0 bases for V and 1 base for J; bases not matched to a gene: 7. CDR3 nucleotides: TGCGCCAGCAGCCAAGATCGGACAGGGTTTCGGAACACCGGGGAGCTGTTTTTT. Translating it yields CASSQDRTGFRNTGELFF.

This clone appeared a single time. The chain carries TRBV3-1 (or the pseudogene TRBV3-2) and TRBJ2-7, with D perhaps matching TRBD1 (5 bases). Per the germline V gene, CDR1 is LGHDT and CDR2 is YNNKEL (reference sequence). CDR3 length equals 13 residues. V was clipped by 4 bases and J by 5 bases, with 12 bases between them. The CDR3, as DNA: TGTGCCAGCAGCCCTTCCAGGGCCCACGAGCAGTACTTC. Translated: CASSPSRAHEQYF.

The count of this clone is one. The rearrangement joins TRBV19 to TRBJ1-4; 7 bases are a match to TRBD1. The V and J ends lost 7 bases and 1 base, in that order; junction bases with no gene match: 9. The CDR3 sequence is 16 residues long. Germline-derived CDR1 and CDR2 are LNHDA and SQIVND (reference sequence). CDR3 nucleotides: TGTGCCAGTATCAACCCAGGGGGAGGAACTAATGAAAAACTGTTTTTT. Translated, it gives CASINPGGGTNEKLFF.

The chain combines TRBV18 with TRBJ1-5; D unclear. From germline, CDR1 is KGHSH and CDR2 LQKENI. The CDR3 totals 16 residues. Trimming removed 1 base from V and 0 bases from J, with 10 bases in between. The chain's CDR3 is CASSPLAPDSNQPQHF. The DNA of the CDR3 is TGTGCCAGCTCACCACTTGCGCCCGATAGCAATCAGCCCCAGCATTTT. Combining the CDR3 with reference TRBV18 and TRBJ1-5 gives the whole variable domain NAGVMQNPRHLVRRRGQEARLRCSPMKGHSHVYWYRQLPEEGLKFMVYLQKENIIDESGMPKERFSAEFPKEGPSILRIQQVVRGDSAAYFCASSPLAPDSNQPQHFGDGTRLSIL.

The table lists this clone with a count of one. V gene TRBV10-3 combines with J gene TRBJ2-3; 13 positions match TRBD2. V trimming: 5 bases; J trimming: 4 bases; junction bases outside the gene matches: 9. CDR1 ENHRY and CDR2 SYGVKD come from the germline V gene. The CDR3 covers 17 residues. The CDR3 here is CAISPSRTSGGADTQYF. CDR3 DNA sequence: TGTGCCATCAGTCCGTCCCGGACTAGCGGGGGTGCAGATACGCAGTATTTT.

The J gene is TRBJ1-5, the V gene TRBV19; D is ambiguous. V lost 0 bases to trimming and J lost 1 base, with 7 bases between them. Looked up from germline, CDR1 is LNHDA and CDR2 is SQIVND (reference sequence). The CDR3 runs 15 residues. CDR3 sequence reads: CASSIDRMSNQPQHF. The CDR3 DNA sequence: TGTGCCAGTAGTATAGACAGAATGAGCAATCAGCCCCAGCATTTT.

V and J are TRBV7-8 and TRBJ1-1; D is perhaps TRBD1 (5 bases). Trimming left V 5 bases short and J 3 bases short, with 10 bases between. CDR1 and CDR2 (germline): SGHVS, FQNEAQ. This CDR3 has 13 amino acids. The CDR3 loop reads CASSPRVYTEAFF. Here the CDR3 DNA reads TGTGCCAGCAGCCCCAGGGTTTACACTGAAGCTTTCTTT.

The chain is built from TRBV4-3 and TRBJ2-5; tentatively, D is TRBD1 (6 bases). V lost 4 bases and J lost 2, with 8 bases in between. The CDR3 consists of 13 residues. Germline CDR1 is LGHNA and CDR2 is YSLEER. CDR3 nucleotides: TGCGCCAGCAGCCGGGACATACAAGAGACCCAGTACTTC. Encoded protein: CASSRDIQETQYF.

The chain is built from TRBV30 and TRBJ1-1; 7 bases are a match to TRBD1. Per the germline V gene, CDR1 is GTSNPN and CDR2 is SVGIG (reference sequence). This CDR3 is built from 13 residues. V dropped 4 bases and J dropped 1; count of bases not matched to a gene: 3. As DNA, the CDR3 is TGTGCCTGGAAGACAGGGCGGAACACTGAAGCTTTCTTT. It encodes CAWKTGRNTEAFF.

The gene calls are TRBV7-8 and TRBJ1-2; 11 bases line up with TRBD1. Looked up from germline, CDR1 is SGHVS and CDR2 is FQNEAQ. The J segment lost 10 bases and the V segment lost 5 bases, leaving 12 bases of the junction unmatched. The CDR3 runs to 15 residues. The CDR3 reads CASSLLVGGQGDYTF. Written as DNA, the CDR3 is TGTGCCAGCAGCCTTTTAGTAGGGGGACAGGGGGACTACACCTTC.

The V call is TRBV6-5, the J call TRBJ1-3; 11 bases line up with TRBD1. This CDR3 comprises 14 residues. CDR1 is MNHEY, CDR2 SVGAGI, per germline. V was clipped by 7 bases and J by 7 bases; unmatched bases: 6. The CDR3 nucleotides are TGTGCCAGCACGCGGGACAGGGGGTCCAACACCATATATTTT. Translation: CASTRDRGSNTIYF.

The chain recombines TRBV11-2 with TRBJ2-5, with D unresolved. CDR3 size: 15 residues. V was clipped by 7 bases and J by 3 bases, with 18 bases between them. Looked up from germline, CDR1 is SGHAT and CDR2 is FQNNGV. CDR3 bases: TGTGCCAGCACCCTAAGACCTGACATGGAAGAGACCCAGTACTTC. Its protein is CASTLRPDMEETQYF.

The V and J genes are TRBV12-5 and TRBJ2-3; 9 bases agree with TRBD2. Trimming cost V 1 base and J 2 bases; bases outside gene matches: 7. Germline assignment: CDR1 LGHNT and CDR2 FRNRAP. CDR3 length: 17 amino acids. The CDR3 sequence: CASGLAMTSGPTDTQYF. In DNA form, the CDR3 reads TGTGCTAGTGGTTTGGCCATGACTAGCGGACCCACAGATACGCAGTATTTT.

This chain uses TRBV9 with TRBJ2-5, with TRBD1 as a possible D gene (6 bases). With 4 bases removed from V and 5 bases from J, the gap between germline ends came to 21 bases. This CDR3 has 16 residues. Germline V CDR1 and CDR2: SGDLS, YYNGEE. The CDR3 region is CASSTRSGTLGETQYF. The CDR3, as DNA: TGTGCCAGCAGCACGCGATCCGGGACACTCGGGGAGACCCAGTACTTC.

The genes are TRBV7-6 and TRBJ2-3, with 8 bases fitting TRBD1. Germline V gene data show CDR1 as SGHVS and CDR2 as FNYEAQ. V shed 2 bases, J shed 3 bases, and the junction held 7 bases outside the gene matches. The CDR3 is 16 amino acids. CDR3 sequence (DNA): TGTGCCAGCAGCTTATTGAACAGGGGGTTGACAGATACGCAGTATTTT. This sequence encodes CASSLLNRGLTDTQYF.

The DNA for the CDR3 is TGTGCCAGCAGTTTTTCACTGGGAGGAGGCTACACCTTC. This translates into CASSFSLGGGYTF. This chain links TRBV7-3 with TRBJ1-2; D uncertain. This CDR3 spans 13 amino acids. V lost 6 bases and J 8 bases, leaving 16 bases between the germline ends. The V gene's germline CDR1 is SGHTA and CDR2 FQGTGA.